This is a list of T cell receptor beta chains from one sample in a study of CD8+ T cells in alopecia areata. TCRdb's copy holds only in-frame clones and misses some; the assay was immunoSEQ multiplex PCR. In the table there are 150,000 to 200,000 clones, roughly 61% of which are singletons. Source: CD8+ T cells sorted from blood, taken at week 24, from a patient treated with tofacitinib. Receptors were obtained from a human donor with alopecia areata. The conserved cysteine and the conserved F or W are not part of the CDR3 here. D genes are given only for firm matches.

TRBJ1-6,-,13,TRBV7-6,ASSSSTGWNSPLH
TRBJ1-1,-,10,TRBV4-1,ASSQLNTEAF
TRBJ2-3,TRBD2,16,TRBV7-9,ASSLPLGTSGATDTQY
TRBJ2-7,-,12,TRBV7-9,ASSLAESSYEQY
TRBJ1-2,TRBD1,11,TRBV10-3,ATPGQGIYGYT
TRBJ2-5,-,12,TRBV30,AWSAEGGGETQY
TRBJ2-3,-,13,TRBV5-1,ASSSDLPSTDTQY
TRBJ1-2,-,13,TRBV5-1,ASSLGRANNYGYT
TRBJ2-1,-,12,TRBV4-1,ASSERAGRDEQF
TRBJ1-5,TRBD1,13,TRBV19,ASSFTPQGNQPQH
TRBJ1-1,-,12,TRBV6-5,ASSYLERDTEAF
TRBJ1-2,-,10,TRBV12-5,ASGLVMTGYT
TRBJ2-7,TRBD1,13,TRBV5-1,ASSLVGQGGNEQY
TRBJ1-1,-,12,TRBV5-1,ASSLGETNTEAF
TRBJ1-1,-,13,TRBV27,ASSRTRGVDTEAF
TRBJ2-1,-,9,TRBV30,AWWTRNEQF
TRBJ1-1,-,13,TRBV5-1,ASRPKTGPNTEAF
TRBJ1-1,-,12,TRBV7-9,ASSLAGVNTEAF
TRBJ2-5,-,14,TRBV27,ASMGGKLSKQETQY
TRBJ2-7,-,13,TRBV6-5,ASSYSISRGYEQY
TRBJ1-2,-,14,TRBV7-9,ASSLAQAGRYYGYT
TRBJ2-6,-,14,TRBV4-2,ASSQEGSSGANVLT
TRBJ1-1,-,11,TRBV7-9,ASSPGAGTEAF
TRBJ1-2,-,9,TRBV7-8,ASTQGDGYT
TRBJ1-2,-,14,TRBV5-6,ASNPTHQGESYGYT
TRBJ1-6,-,11,TRBV9,ASSVVSESPLH
TRBJ2-3,-,13,TRBV7-9,ASSPPEQGTDTQY
TRBJ2-5,TRBD2,14,TRBV10-3,AISEHSGGATETQY
TRBJ2-7,-,15,TRBV21-1,ASSKAGASRSSYEQY
TRBJ2-2,-,12,TRBV4-2,ASSPWEDGGELF
TRBJ1-5,-,11,TRBV5-1,ASSPGSDQPQH
TRBJ2-5,TRBD2,13,TRBV30,AWSLWAGEAETQY
TRBJ1-5,-,11,TRBV4-1,ASSRAVNQPQH
TRBJ1-2,-,11,TRBV4-1,ASSQYGRDGYT
TRBJ1-1,-,12,TRBV6-6,ASCRGRLNTEAF
TRBJ2-7,-,12,TRBV2,ASSEVKGSYEQY
TRBJ1-1,-,12,TRBV5-6,ASSLPGTTTEAF
TRBJ2-5,-,12,TRBV7-9,ASSPGKLQETQY
TRBJ2-1,-,12,TRBV30,AWNLGSSYNEQF
TRBJ2-4,-,12,TRBV5-1,ASSLTTGGDIQY
TRBJ1-2,-,11,TRBV29-1,SVDEGGGYGYT
TRBJ2-3,TRBD1,14,TRBV7-2,ASNPIRDRPTDTQY